Listed below are T cell receptor beta chains from one sample, sequenced in a study of cytomegalovirus exposure and HLA in healthy donors. Produced via immunoSEQ multiplex PCR; TCRdb's table is partial and in-frame only. This sample has about 280,000 clones, with 85% to 90% found just once. Material for sequencing was PBMCs. These receptors all stem from a woman younger than 30 in good health and CMV-seronegative. Each CDR3 is given without its conserved first and last residue.

V gene	CDR3 protein
TRBV6-1	ASDFAGGSYEQY
TRBV30	AWSVGGPSYGYT
TRBV12-5	ASGLVRQGGSPLH
TRBV19	ASSWDRDNSEQETQY
TRBV19	ASSIVTGAYEQY
TRBV4-1	ASSLGTSGGTSSYEQY
TRBV27	ASSPRSGSGNTIY
TRBV2	ASSSNYGQSNQPQH
TRBV18	ASSPPSGVTPNEQF
TRBV27	ASRGQTSYEQY
TRBV10-2	ASSARDASGTEAF
TRBV19	ASSQNRVSGNTIY
TRBV9	ASSVGSSPYEQY
TRBV4-2	ASSLEGLSSYEQY
TRBV4-1	ASSQGGGGVREKLF
TRBV9	ASSDPTRMIKPQY
TRBV10-1	ASSPNRVVLYTEAF
TRBV9	ASSSAGKDYEQY
TRBV27	ASSLYPGGSDEGYT
TRBV19	ATSGTGAYEQY
TRBV7-2	ASSFRQGSNSPLH
TRBV6-5	ASSLKTGWHGYT
TRBV5-6	ASSLRGTENEKLF
TRBV7-9	ASSLGGAGQPQH
TRBV27	ASLGRSGNEQF
TRBV2	ASRDGQGANQPQH
TRBV7-6	ASSQGARDEQY
TRBV11-2	ASSLQAGYGYT
TRBV7-6	ASSLGKGIDLH
TRBV5-1	ASSQGDRLNTEAF
TRBV19	ASSILRGEDLL
TRBV11-2	ASSFSSGKYNEQF
TRBV29-1	SVAGLSSGNTIY
TRBV7-2	ASSFSGGADTQY
TRBV6-6	ASSYKTGGSNQPQH
TRBV2	ASSQQPTGHSGNTIY
TRBV6-6	ASYSHGGGSYEQY
TRBV5-4	ASSYQDRTYEQY
TRBV29-1	SVYDIIRYNEQF
TRBV15	ATSPSNSYNSPLH
TRBV18	ASSPLAGGHEQY